This TCR beta chain came from a study of PD-1 blockade in mismatch repair-deficient tumors. Study results and caveats: Rapid post-treatment expansion, then contraction, generally preceding radiologic response, marked tumor-resident clones.

Three pembrolizumab responders had their TCRs sequenced. Notes on this clone: Its antigen is still unknown.

CDR3 length: 14 residues. V lost 0 bases to trimming and J lost 7 bases; unmatched junction nucleotides: 4. The germline V gene has CDR1 GTSNPN and CDR2 SVGIG (reference sequence). Measured with immunoSEQ multiplex PCR; TCRdb has only the in-frame clones, and not every one. This sample has tens of thousands of clones, with 78% found just once. The chain has TRBV30 and TRBJ2-3, with 10 nucleotides matching TRBD2. The input for sequencing was peripheral blood, taken 4 weeks after starting pembrolizumab. This clonotype was sampled from an adult with mismatch repair-deficient cancer. CDR3 DNA: TGTGCCTGGAGTGTACTAGCGGGAAGGTATACGCAGTATTTT. Translating gives CAWSVLAGRYTQYF.